The clone carrying this T cell receptor (beta chain) was seen many times. Its cognate antigen is unknown. The CDR3 length is 15 residues. V was clipped by 1 base and J by 0 bases; unmatched bases: 2. Germline lookup yields CDR1 SGHTA and CDR2 FQGNSA. The data were obtained in a study of response to subunit inactivated influenza vaccine. General study results and limits: Few new T cells, the authors suggested, are recruited by each seasonal influenza vaccination.

MiXCR, applied by TCRdb to the RT-PCR reads, yields one record per CDR3 protein. The sample lists 800,000 or so distinct CDR3 sequences, 21% occurring once. The receptor's source is a man over 45 who received an inactivated influenza vaccine. Sequenced here: PBMCs from blood, sampled less than 6 days after vaccination. V is TRBV7-2 and J is TRBJ1-2; 7 bases map to TRBD1. The CDR3 protein is CASSLGQGANYGYTF. For the CDR3, the DNA is TGTGCCAGCAGCTTAGGGCAGGGGGCTAACTATGGCTACACCTTC.